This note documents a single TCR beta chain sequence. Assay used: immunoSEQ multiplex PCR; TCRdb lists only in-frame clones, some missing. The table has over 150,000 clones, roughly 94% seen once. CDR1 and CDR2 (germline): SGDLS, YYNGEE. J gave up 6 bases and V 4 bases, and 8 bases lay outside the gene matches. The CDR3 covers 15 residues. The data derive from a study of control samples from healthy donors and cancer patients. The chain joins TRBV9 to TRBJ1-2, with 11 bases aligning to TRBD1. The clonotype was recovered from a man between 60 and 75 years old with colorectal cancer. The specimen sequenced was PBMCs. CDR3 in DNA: TGTGCCAGCAGCCCCCGGACAGGGGGCGGCGATGGCTACACCTTC. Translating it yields CASSPRTGGGDGYTF. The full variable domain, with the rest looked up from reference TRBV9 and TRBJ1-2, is DSGVTQTPKHLITATGQRVTLRCSPRSGDLSVYWYQQSLDQGLQFLIQYYNGEERAKGNILERFSAQQFPDLHSELNLSSLELGDSALYFCASSPRTGGGDGYTFGSGTRLTVV.